This TCR beta chain was captured in a study of human T cells and chemical hapten exposure. V was trimmed by 6 bases and J by 2 bases, leaving 11 bases between them. The CDR3 contains 13 residues. Germline assignment: CDR1 MGHDK and CDR2 SYGVNS. Noted time point: pre-sensitization, week 0. Treatment defined: therapeutic diphenylcyclopropenone sensitization with weekly scalp DPC. One entry per CDR3 protein results from TCRdb running MiXCR on the RACE reads. The sample carries around 260,000 distinct CDR3 sequences, about 9% recorded once. The specimen comprised whole blood, sampled in connection with sensitization to the hapten diphenylcyclopropenone (DPC). The chain has TRBV25-1 and TRBJ2-7; D call uncertain. The origin of this receptor is a woman between 35 and 50 years old with alopecia areata. Some clones in this sample may be carry-over from other donors' samples. CDR3 DNA sequence: TGTGCCAGCAGCCCGAAGGGAACCTACGAGCAGTACTTC. Its translation: CASSPKGTYEQYF.